A single sample gave rise to the 2 T cell receptor beta chains below, sequenced in a study of T cell responses to AZD1222 COVID-19 vaccine. Clones were read by immunoSEQ multiplex PCR, and TCRdb kept only the in-frame ones, dropping some. The sample holds about 120,000 clones, about 85% seen once. The sequences come from peripheral blood, collected on day 0 of AZD1222 vaccination. The receptors derive from an adult in good health.

V is TRBV19 and J is TRBJ2-1, with D possibly called TRBD1 or TRBD2 (7 bases each). The V end was cut by 6 bases, the J end by 6 bases, with 15 bases between. Germline-derived CDR1 and CDR2 are LNHDA and SQIVND (reference sequence). This CDR3 spans 14 amino acids. Written as DNA, the CDR3 is TGTGCCAGTAGCAGGGGGAGGGCGCTCAATGAGCAGTTCTTC. This encodes CASSRGRALNEQFF.

V gene TRBV20-1 combines with J gene TRBJ2-1; D possibly corresponds to TRBD2 (6 bases). CDR3 length: 8 residues. Germline loops: CDR1 DFQATT, CDR2 SNEGSKA (reference sequence). Trimming left V 3 bases short and J 16 bases short, with 7 bases between. DNA for the CDR3: TGCAGTGCTAGGGGGGGATTCTTC. Its translation is CSARGGFF.